This T cell receptor (beta chain) was recovered during a study of blood T cell repertoires in COVID-19. This CDR3 region has 15 residues. The ends were cut back, 4 bases at V and 6 bases at J, with 18 bases in the middle. CDR1 is SNHLY and CDR2 is FYNNEI in the germline V gene. Original handling: How many nucleated cells were present was estimated from reference gene primer amplification. Produced via immunoSEQ multiplex PCR; TCRdb's table is partial and in-frame only. V and J calls and clone size are as listed in that table; D and trimming were resolved from the DNA. Here the sample spans 400,000 or so clones, 80% to 90% being singletons. Cohort assignment relied on participant-reported clinical history.

Input material: PBMCs or T cells enriched from blood (not recorded which). The rearrangement links TRBV2 to TRBJ1-2; a possible D gene is TRBD1 (6 bases). The TCR originated in a young man who had recovered from COVID-19. As DNA, the CDR3 is TGTGCCAGCAGTGCTTTTTTAGGGGGGGCGGATGGCTACACCTTC. It is translated as CASSAFLGGADGYTF.